The 31 T cell receptor beta chains below were found in one sample sequenced in a study of blood T cell repertoires in COVID-19. Sequencing used immunoSEQ multiplex PCR; TCRdb keeps in-frame clones, though not all of them. The data show about 160,000 clones, with approximately 79% seen just once and roughly 19% held by the top ten. Sequencing was performed on peripheral blood. These receptors all stem from a woman at least 80 years old with acute or convalescent COVID-19.

As for this clone: A read error may produce the germline difference seen at one junction end. The chain joins TRBV24-1 to TRBJ2-2; a weak D match, TRBD2 (5 bases). CDR3 size: 12 residues. Germline lookup yields CDR1 KGHDR and CDR2 SFDVKD. CDR3 protein: CATSDLSRGAVF. Written as DNA, the CDR3 is TGTGCCACCAGTGATTTAAGTCGGGGAGCTGTTTTT.

The rearrangement uses TRBV27 and TRBJ2-2, with 7 bases lining up with TRBD2. V dropped 3 bases and J dropped 9; count of bases not matched to a gene: 7. The CDR3 runs 14 residues. The V gene's germline CDR1 is MNHEY and CDR2 SMNVEV (reference sequence). The DNA for the CDR3 is TGTGCCAGCAGTTTTCGGCGGGAGTTTCGGGAGCTGTTTTTT. Protein: CASSFRREFRELFF.

The chain uses TRBV6-5 and TRBJ1-2; D uncertain. This CDR3 region has 13 residues. Germline loops: CDR1 MNHEY, CDR2 SVGAGI. V lost 6 bases and J 4 bases, leaving 12 bases between the germline ends. CDR3: CASRQKTSYGYTF. DNA of the CDR3: TGTGCCAGCAGACAGAAAACCTCCTATGGCTACACCTTC.

The rearrangement uses TRBV28 and TRBJ2-5; 7 bases agree with TRBD2. V trimming: 5 bases; J trimming: 5 bases; junction bases outside the gene matches: 8. Germline V lookup: CDR1 MDHEN, CDR2 SYDVKM. The CDR3 totals 14 residues. The CDR3 is CASSQPRGDETQYF. Written as DNA, the CDR3 is TGTGCCAGCAGTCAACCTCGGGGGGACGAGACCCAGTACTTC.

In nucleotides, the CDR3 is TGTGCCAGCAGCTTCCGGGATATCTACGAGCAGTACTTC. Its protein product is CASSFRDIYEQYF. The chain uses TRBV7-8 and TRBJ2-7; TRBD2 might be the D (5 bases). V lost 3 bases and J lost 3, with 9 bases in between. This CDR3 spans 13 amino acids. Germline V gene sequence: CDR1 SGHVS, CDR2 FQNEAQ.

The chain employs TRBV20-1 and TRBJ2-1, with 8 bases lining up with TRBD1. Losses at the gene ends were 8 bases for V and 7 bases for J; bases not matched to a gene: 4. CDR1 DFQATT and CDR2 SNEGSKA come from the germline V gene (reference sequence). The CDR3 extends over 11 amino acids. This chain's CDR3 is CSTQGANEQFF. The CDR3 DNA follows: TGCAGTACCCAGGGGGCTAATGAGCAGTTCTTC.

This clone was counted at least ten times. The chain joins TRBV7-9 to TRBJ1-1; D is unclear. This CDR3 contains 13 residues. V was shortened by 1 base and J by 0 bases, with 3 bases between the two germline ends. The V gene's germline CDR1 is SEHNR and CDR2 FQNEAQ (reference sequence). The CDR3 reads CASSLDMNTEAFF. CDR3 DNA sequence: TGTGCCAGCAGCTTAGATATGAACACTGAAGCTTTCTTT. The entire variable domain, with the rest obtained from reference TRBV7-9 and TRBJ1-1, is as follows: DTGVSQNPRHKITKRGQNVTFRCDPISEHNRLYWYRQTLGQGPEFLTYFQNEAQLEKSRLLSDRFSAERPKGSFSTLEIQRTEQGDSAMYLCASSLDMNTEAFFGQGTRLTVV.

This rearrangement joins TRBV3-1 (or the pseudogene TRBV3-2) to TRBJ2-1; 8 nucleotides agree with TRBD2. The V gene's germline CDR1 is LGHDT and CDR2 YNNKEL (reference sequence). V dropped 0 bases and J dropped 7; count of bases not matched to a gene: 8. The CDR3 is 16 residues long. The CDR3 spells CASSQDGAGGWNEQFF. As DNA, the CDR3 is TGTGCCAGCAGCCAAGATGGGGCGGGAGGATGGAATGAGCAGTTCTTC.

This chain joins TRBV2 and TRBJ2-2; TRBD2 aligns across 8 bases. The CDR3 extends over 15 amino acids. V lost 6 bases to trimming and J lost 5 bases; unmatched junction nucleotides: 8. Germline V lookup: CDR1 SNHLY, CDR2 FYNNEI. The CDR3 spells CASSPLAGGTGELFF. CDR3 DNA: TGTGCCAGCAGCCCTCTAGCGGGCGGGACCGGGGAGCTGTTTTTT. Based on the CDR3 plus reference TRBV2 and TRBJ2-2, the full variable domain is EPEVTQTPSHQVTQMGQEVILRCVPISNHLYFYWYRQILGQKVEFLVSFYNNEISEKSEIFDDQFSVERPDGSNFTLKIRSTKLEDSAMYFCASSPLAGGTGELFFGEGSRLTVL.

This chain uses TRBV5-1 with TRBJ1-5; TRBD1 aligns across 9 bases. Germline-derived CDR1 and CDR2 are SGHRS and YFSETQ. The V segment lost 3 bases and the J segment 6 bases; nucleotides outside the gene matches: 13. The CDR3 runs 17 residues. In nucleotides, the CDR3 is TGCGCCAGCAGCTGGCCTCGGGACAGGGTTAATCTTCAGCCCCAGCATTTT. Its translation: CASSWPRDRVNLQPQHF.

This clone occurred once. The CDR3 DNA reads TGTGCCAGTAGTCTTGGACTAGCGGAAGATACGCAGTATTTT. Amino acid sequence: CASSLGLAEDTQYF. The chain combines TRBV19 with TRBJ2-3, with 10 bases identical to TRBD2. The CDR3 runs 14 residues. V trimming: 5 bases; J trimming: 5 bases; junction bases outside the gene matches: 4. Per germline, CDR1 LNHDA and CDR2 SQIVND (reference sequence).

The chain couples TRBV5-1 to TRBJ2-5; possibly TRBD2 for D (6 bases). Trimming took 1 base from V and 2 from J, leaving 18 bases between them. There are 17 residues in the CDR3. Germline V gene lookup returns CDR1 SGHRS and CDR2 YFSETQ. The CDR3 nucleotides read TGCGCCAGCAGCTTGAAACGACTAGGGTCGGGGCAAGAGACCCAGTACTTC. Amino acids: CASSLKRLGSGQETQYF.

The chain joins TRBV18 to TRBJ1-1, with D unclear. The germline V and J ends were trimmed by 8 bases and 3 bases, with 7 bases remaining between them. This CDR3 comprises 11 residues. The germline V gene encodes CDR1 KGHSH and CDR2 LQKENI. CDR3 sequence (DNA): TGTGCCAGCGTACTGGACACTGAAGCTTTCTTT. This encodes CASVLDTEAFF.

The count of this clone is one. V and J are TRBV21-1 and TRBJ1-2; the tabulated D call, TRBD1, remains unverified against the DNA. TRBV21-1 is a documented pseudogene. The CDR3 totals 23 residues. The CDR3 DNA reads TGTGCCAGCAGCAAAGGGAGCAAACAGGGGCCCACCTCACCGCCTTCTTCTGCAAATGGCTACACCTTC. Its protein product is CASSKGSKQGPTSPPSSANGYTF.

This sequence joins TRBV4-2 and TRBJ1-5; D gene ambiguous. Germline CDR1 reads LGHNA; CDR2 reads YNFKEQ. This CDR3 is 14 amino acids long. Trimming took 4 bases from V and 6 from J, leaving 13 bases between them. The CDR3 DNA reads as TGTGCCAGCAGCCCCGAAGGGAGAGGTCAGCCCCAGCATTTT. Protein product: CASSPEGRGQPQHF.

The gene calls are TRBV29-1 and TRBJ1-1; 8 bases are a match to TRBD1. The germline V gene has CDR1 SQVTM and CDR2 ANQGSEA. The CDR3 is made up of 13 amino acids. V gave up 7 bases and J gave up 7 bases; unmatched junction bases: 11. CDR3 bases: TGCAGCGGTCGGGAGGACAGGGTCAGTGAAGCTTTCTTT. Amino acid sequence: CSGREDRVSEAFF.

The genes are TRBV2 and TRBJ2-1; D might be TRBD2 (5 bases). The germline V gene has CDR1 SNHLY and CDR2 FYNNEI. V lost 7 bases and J lost 9, with 16 bases in between. CDR3 length equals 13 residues. CDR3 DNA: TGTGCCAGCACGAGGGAGCGGATGAGTGAGCAGTTCTTC. Translation gives CASTRERMSEQFF.

The chain is built from TRBV2 and TRBJ2-7, with 10 bases lining up with TRBD1. The V and J ends lost 8 bases and 0 bases, in that order; junction bases with no gene match: 22. CDR1 is SNHLY and CDR2 is FYNNEI in the germline V gene. The CDR3 extends over 20 amino acids. Here the CDR3 DNA reads TGTGCCAGCCGCGGACGGTGGGGACAGGGGACACTTCTAAGCTCCTACGAGCAGTACTTC. Protein sequence: CASRGRWGQGTLLSSYEQYF.

The genes are TRBV19 and TRBJ2-7; perhaps TRBD1 as D (7 bases). The V gene lost 9 bases and the J gene lost 4 bases, with 16 bases spanning the gap. CDR1 LNHDA and CDR2 SQIVND come from the germline V gene (reference sequence). The CDR3 is 13 residues long. CDR3 DNA: TGTGCCAGCCAAGAACAGGGGAGGTACGAGCAGTACTTC. Translation: CASQEQGRYEQYF.

The genes are TRBV2 and TRBJ2-3; 7 bases agree with TRBD1. The length of the CDR3 is 19 residues. Germline values: CDR1 SNHLY, CDR2 FYNNEI. With V trimmed by 2 bases and J by 1 base, 15 bases remained unmatched. CDR3 coding DNA: TGTGCCAGCAGTGAAACCGGGACAGCCCTGCGTGGGGGCACAGATACGCAGTATTTT. Translation gives CASSETGTALRGGTDTQYF.

DNA for the CDR3: TGTGCCAGCAGCCCCACTCCAGGGGGCTATACTGAAGCTTTCTTT. It translates to CASSPTPGGYTEAFF. The chain recombines TRBV9 with TRBJ1-1; 8 nucleotides match TRBD1. V trimming: 4 bases; J trimming: 5 bases; junction bases outside the gene matches: 10. The CDR3 totals 15 residues. Germline loops: CDR1 SGDLS, CDR2 YYNGEE. The full variable domain, rest sourced from reference TRBV9 and TRBJ1-1, is DSGVTQTPKHLITATGQRVTLRCSPRSGDLSVYWYQQSLDQGLQFLIQYYNGEERAKGNILERFSAQQFPDLHSELNLSSLELGDSALYFCASSPTPGGYTEAFFGQGTRLTVV.

The CDR3 reads CASSQGVGVGTEAFF. CDR3 bases: TGTGCCAGCAGCCAAGGGGTAGGGGTCGGCACTGAAGCTTTCTTT. The chain recombines TRBV3-1 (or the pseudogene TRBV3-2) with TRBJ1-1, with D perhaps TRBD1 (5 bases). The germline V and J ends were trimmed by 1 base and 4 bases, with 13 bases remaining between them. Looked up from germline, CDR1 is LGHDT and CDR2 is YNNKEL (reference sequence). The CDR3 extends over 15 amino acids.

This chain joins TRBV18 and TRBJ1-1; 9 nucleotides match TRBD1. This CDR3 region has 15 residues. Germline V lookup: CDR1 KGHSH, CDR2 LQKENI. The trim removed 2 bases at V and 7 bases at J, leaving 8 bases unmatched. This CDR3 is CASSPLQGARNEAFF. CDR3 DNA sequence: TGTGCCAGCTCACCATTACAGGGGGCGAGAAATGAAGCTTTCTTT.

The rearrangement uses TRBV29-1 and TRBJ1-1; 9 nucleotides agree with TRBD1. J lost 1 base, V lost 5 bases, and 5 bases had no gene match. CDR3 length: 14 amino acids. Germline values: CDR1 SQVTM, CDR2 ANQGSEA. The CDR3, as DNA: TGCAGCGTTATTACAGGGGGCCCGAACACTGAAGCTTTCTTT. This sequence encodes CSVITGGPNTEAFF. Variable domain in full (rest from reference TRBV29-1 and TRBJ1-1): SAVISQKPSRDICQRGTSLTIQCQVDSQVTMMFWYRQQPGQSLTLIATANQGSEATYESGFVIDKFPISRPNLTFSTLTVSNMSPEDSSIYLCSVITGGPNTEAFFGQGTRLTVV.

The CDR3 bases are TGTGCCAGCAGGTGGGCACAGGGGGCGCGTGGCTACACCTTC. Its translation: CASRWAQGARGYTF. The V gene is TRBV6-5, the J gene TRBJ1-2, with 9 bases identical to TRBD1. The junction had 9 bases not matched to a gene; V was cut back by 6 bases and J by 7 bases. The CDR3 has 14 residues. CDR1 is MNHEY, CDR2 SVGAGI, per germline.

V and J are TRBV30 and TRBJ2-7; 7 bases fit TRBD2. This CDR3 spans 15 amino acids. CDR1 is GTSNPN, CDR2 SVGIG, per germline (reference sequence). The junction had 11 bases not matched to a gene; V was cut back by 3 bases and J by 3 bases. CDR3 nucleotide sequence: TGTGCCTGGAGCGGAGGGGAGGGGTTCGGCTACGAGCAGTACTTC. Translation: CAWSGGEGFGYEQYF.

V is TRBV18 and J is TRBJ2-7; 8 bases are a match to TRBD1. CDR3 length: 14 amino acids. Germline values: CDR1 KGHSH, CDR2 LQKENI. Trimming cost V 3 bases and J 2 bases; bases outside gene matches: 3. The CDR3 reads CASSPGTGAYEQYF. In DNA, the CDR3 is TGTGCCAGCTCACCCGGGACAGGAGCCTACGAGCAGTACTTC. The variable domain in full, with the rest retrieved from reference TRBV18 and TRBJ2-7, is NAGVMQNPRHLVRRRGQEARLRCSPMKGHSHVYWYRQLPEEGLKFMVYLQKENIIDESGMPKERFSAEFPKEGPSILRIQQVVRGDSAAYFCASSPGTGAYEQYFGPGTRLTVT.

The J gene is TRBJ1-1, the V gene TRBV3-1 (or the pseudogene TRBV3-2); 8 bases fit TRBD1. V shed 3 bases and J 4 bases; nucleotides not matched to a gene: 7. Germline V CDR1 and CDR2: LGHDT, YNNKEL (reference sequence). The CDR3 is 15 amino acids. CDR3 residues: CASSQRQGKTTEAFF. CDR3 bases: TGTGCCAGCAGCCAGCGACAGGGGAAAACCACTGAAGCTTTCTTT.

The chain employs TRBV4-2 and TRBJ2-1; 13 bases line up with TRBD2. The CDR3 spans 16 residues. With V trimmed by 4 bases and J by 6 bases, 6 bases remained unmatched. CDR1 and CDR2 (germline): LGHNA, YNFKEQ. This chain's CDR3 is CASSPETSGGINEQFF. The CDR3 coding sequence is TGTGCCAGCAGCCCCGAGACTAGCGGGGGGATCAATGAGCAGTTCTTC.

The chain carries TRBV28 and TRBJ2-7; D might be TRBD1 (5 bases). Germline V gene sequence: CDR1 MDHEN, CDR2 SYDVKM. The CDR3 consists of 12 residues. Trimming removed 6 bases at V and 8 bases at J, with 14 bases between. As DNA, the CDR3 is TGTGCCAGCAGCAGCCAGGGTAGTAAGCAGTACTTC. Its protein is CASSSQGSKQYF. The full variable domain, completed using reference TRBV28 and TRBJ2-7, is DVKVTQSSRYLVKRTGEKVFLECVQDMDHENMFWYRQDPGLGLRLIYFSYDVKMKEKGDIPEGYSVSREKKERFSLILESASTNQTSMYLCASSSQGSKQYFGPGTRLTVT.

The V and J genes are TRBV7-2 and TRBJ2-7; perhaps TRBD1 as D (5 bases). The CDR3 is 15 amino acids. CDR1 is SGHTA and CDR2 is FQGNSA in the germline V gene. Trimming took 2 bases from V and 3 from J, leaving 14 bases between them. As DNA, the CDR3 is TGTGCCAGCAGCTTATATCTAGGCAGGGACTACGAGCAGTACTTC. Amino acids: CASSLYLGRDYEQYF. The full variable domain, its missing parts supplied by reference TRBV7-2 and TRBJ2-7, is GAGVSQSPSNKVTEKGKDVELRCDPISGHTALYWYRQSLGQGLEFLIYFQGNSAPDKSGLPSDRFSAERTGGSVSTLTIQRTQQEDSAVYLCASSLYLGRDYEQYFGPGTRLTVT.